This T cell receptor beta chain was identified during a study of shared clonotypes between healthy human individuals. For the study at large: Serving as donors were two women and a few men, whose ages spanned 18 to 49. General study results and limits: How much donors shared clonotypes was expected to be affected by sequencing depth.

TCRdb keeps only in-frame clones here, not all; method: immunoSEQ multiplex PCR. The sample holds over 2 million clones, 85% to 95% seen once. V dropped 2 bases and J dropped 2 bases, with 2 bases sitting between them. The CDR3 sequence is 12 residues long. Germline V gives CDR1 MDHEN, CDR2 SYDVKM. Comments on this clone: Antigen unknown. The sample has other DNA sequences that encode this CDR3 too.

Sequenced: naive CD4+ T cells from PBMCs. Subset indicated: CD45RA+ positively selected. The J gene is TRBJ2-3, the V gene TRBV28, with D unclear. This TCR came from a man between 18 and 29 years old in good health. Some clones in this sample may be carry-over from other donors' samples. The CDR3 DNA sequence: TGTGCCAGCAGTTTAGTCACAGATACGCAGTATTTT. Encoded protein: CASSLVTDTQYF.